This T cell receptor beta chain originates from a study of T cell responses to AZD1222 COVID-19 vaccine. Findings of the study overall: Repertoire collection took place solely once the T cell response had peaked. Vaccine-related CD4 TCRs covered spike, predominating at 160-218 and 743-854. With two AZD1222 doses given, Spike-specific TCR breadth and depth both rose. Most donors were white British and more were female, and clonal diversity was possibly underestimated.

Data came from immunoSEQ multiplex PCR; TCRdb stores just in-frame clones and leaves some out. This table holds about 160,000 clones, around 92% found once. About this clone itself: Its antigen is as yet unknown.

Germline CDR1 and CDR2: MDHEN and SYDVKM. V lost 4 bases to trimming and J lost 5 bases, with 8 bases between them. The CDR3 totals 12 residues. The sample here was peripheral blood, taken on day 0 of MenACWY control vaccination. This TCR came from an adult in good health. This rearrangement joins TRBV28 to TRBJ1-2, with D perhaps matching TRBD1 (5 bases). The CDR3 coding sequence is TGTGCCAGCAGTTCGGAGGGGTATGGCTACACCTTC. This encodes CASSSEGYGYTF.